The 30 T cell receptor beta chains in this list originate from one sample, sequenced in a study of blood T cell repertoires in COVID-19. The data were produced by immunoSEQ multiplex PCR, yet TCRdb's version contains in-frame clones alone and is incomplete. The sample records tens of thousands of clones, about 80% being singletons. The sequenced sample was peripheral blood. The receptors were gathered from a man older than 75 with COVID-19, enrolled during active disease.

V usage is TRBV9 and J usage is TRBJ2-1; 10 bases match TRBD2. The germline V gene has CDR1 SGDLS and CDR2 YYNGEE. The CDR3 extends over 16 amino acids. The V segment lost 0 bases and the J segment 6 bases; nucleotides outside the gene matches: 6. The CDR3 spells CASSVAWGTSANEQFF. As DNA, the CDR3 is TGTGCCAGCAGCGTAGCGTGGGGGACTAGCGCCAATGAGCAGTTCTTC.

The V gene is TRBV7-9, the J gene TRBJ1-5; D remains unclear. CDR3 size: 15 residues. CDR1 and CDR2 from the germline V gene are SEHNR and FQNEAQ (reference sequence). V shed 2 bases and J shed 4 bases, with 12 bases lying between them. CDR3 coding DNA: TGTGCCAGCAGCTTATCAACAGCCGAAAATCAGCCCCAGCATTTT. It codes for CASSLSTAENQPQHF.

This chain connects TRBV7-2 to TRBJ2-7; D perhaps matches TRBD1 (6 bases). Trimming took off 5 bases at V and 6 bases at J, with 14 bases between the two ends. In germline, CDR1 is SGHTA, CDR2 FQGNSA. The CDR3 spans 13 residues. The DNA for the CDR3 is TGTGCCAGCAGCCCCGGGACACCCGGCGAGCAGTACTTC. It translates to CASSPGTPGEQYF. Full variable domain (remainder filled in from reference TRBV7-2 and TRBJ2-7): GAGVSQSPSNKVTEKGKDVELRCDPISGHTALYWYRQSLGQGLEFLIYFQGNSAPDKSGLPSDRFSAERTGGSVSTLTIQRTQQEDSAVYLCASSPGTPGEQYFGPGTRLTVT.

This chain joins TRBV28 and TRBJ1-2; D may be TRBD1 (6 bases). V gave up 8 bases and J gave up 4 bases, with 23 bases separating them. This CDR3 has 16 residues. CDR1 MDHEN and CDR2 SYDVKM come from the germline V gene. CDR3 sequence: CASASGTPSLGYGYTF. CDR3 DNA: TGTGCCAGCGCATCCGGGACACCATCATTAGGCTATGGCTACACCTTC.

The rearrangement links TRBV15 to TRBJ1-1; 7 bases line up with TRBD1. Trimming removed 1 base from V and 1 base from J; junction bases left unmatched: 0. Germline V gives CDR1 LNHNV, CDR2 YYDKDF (reference sequence). This CDR3 contains 14 residues. The CDR3: CATSRGTGNTEAFF. DNA for the CDR3: TGTGCCACCAGCAGAGGGACAGGGAACACTGAAGCTTTCTTT.

The CDR3 nucleotides are TGCGCCAGCACTAAGGGGAATAAAGTCTACAATGAGCAGTTCTTC. It yields the protein CASTKGNKVYNEQFF. The chain recombines TRBV5-1 with TRBJ2-1; weak D call: TRBD1 (5 bases). The CDR3 runs to 15 residues. Per the germline V gene, CDR1 is SGHRS and CDR2 is YFSETQ. The V end lost 6 bases, the J end lost 3 bases, and 16 bases lay between the germline ends.

This clone was counted between two and nine times. V is TRBV30 and J is TRBJ2-2, with TRBD1 identical over 7 bases. This CDR3 contains 15 residues. V was pared by 4 bases and J by 1 base, with 6 bases of the junction left unmatched. From germline, CDR1 is GTSNPN and CDR2 SVGIG (reference sequence). The CDR3 loop is CAWNPGTVNTGELFF. The CDR3 DNA reads TGTGCCTGGAACCCCGGGACAGTGAACACCGGGGAGCTGTTTTTT.

The chain carries TRBV19 and TRBJ1-2, with D perhaps TRBD1 (5 bases). The CDR3 is made up of 13 amino acids. From germline, CDR1 is LNHDA and CDR2 SQIVND (reference sequence). Trimming stripped 6 bases from V and 6 bases from J, with 14 bases between. DNA of the CDR3: TGTGCCAGTAGCTCGGAGGGGAAGGATGGCTACACCTTC. It specifies CASSSEGKDGYTF.

This chain joins TRBV18 and TRBJ1-6; D is unresolved. The CDR3 is 19 residues long. Trimming shortened V by 6 bases and J by 0 bases, and 21 bases separated the two germline ends. Germline CDR1 KGHSH, CDR2 LQKENI. CDR3 in DNA: TGTGCCAGCTCCCGTACGGACCAAACGACTAGCTCCTATAATTCACCCCTCCACTTT. Protein sequence: CASSRTDQTTSSYNSPLHF.

The chain joins TRBV5-6 to TRBJ1-1; D not resolved. Germline CDR1 and CDR2: SGHDT and YYEEEE. The CDR3 extends over 12 amino acids. V was clipped by 4 bases and J by 8 bases, with 12 bases between them. The CDR3, as DNA: TGTGCCAGCAGCCCCACCGGGAGAGAAGCTTTCTTT. This sequence encodes CASSPTGREAFF.

The chain links TRBV5-4 to TRBJ1-2, with 8 bases identical to TRBD1. This CDR3 region has 11 residues. Germline V CDR1 and CDR2: SGHNT, YYREEE (reference sequence). J gave up 8 bases and V 5 bases, and 2 bases lay outside the gene matches. As DNA, the CDR3 is TGTGCCAGCAGGTGGACAGGGGGCTACACCTTC. Translation gives CASRWTGGYTF.

CDR3 sequence: CASSPQYNSPLHF. CDR3 bases: TGTGCCAGCTCTCCACAATATAATTCACCCCTCCACTTT. The chain is built from TRBV14 and TRBJ1-6; D not resolved. Germline V gives CDR1 SGHDN, CDR2 FVKESK. This CDR3 comprises 13 residues. V lost 8 bases and J lost 4, with 9 bases in between.

This clone has just a few counts. The chain uses TRBV7-9 and TRBJ2-1; D uncertain. This CDR3 region has 12 residues. CDR1 and CDR2 (germline): SEHNR, FQNEAQ (reference sequence). V dropped 1 base and J dropped 7 bases, with 5 bases sitting between them. The CDR3 nucleotides read TGTGCCAGCAGCTTAGAAGCTAATGAGCAGTTCTTC. As protein: CASSLEANEQFF.

The rearrangement uses TRBV9 and TRBJ1-1; 8 bases fit TRBD1. Per germline, CDR1 SGDLS and CDR2 YYNGEE. V shed 1 base and J 4 bases; nucleotides not matched to a gene: 6. CDR3 length: 15 amino acids. The CDR3 loop is CASSVFAGGTTEAFF. The CDR3 coding sequence is TGTGCCAGCAGCGTATTTGCAGGGGGCACCACTGAAGCTTTCTTT.

This chain links TRBV5-4 with TRBJ2-3; 9 nucleotides agree with TRBD2. V was pared by 6 bases and J by 1 base, with 6 bases of the junction left unmatched. The CDR3 spans 15 residues. Germline V gene data show CDR1 as SGHNT and CDR2 as YYREEE (reference sequence). CDR3 nucleotide sequence: TGTGCCAGCACCTCTGGCGGGGGGGGCACAGATACGCAGTATTTT. It specifies CASTSGGGGTDTQYF.

V gene TRBV4-2 combines with J gene TRBJ2-5; no reliable D call. CDR1 and CDR2 (germline): LGHNA, YNFKEQ. The CDR3 totals 15 residues. The V end was cut by 0 bases, the J end by 4 bases, with 12 bases between. The DNA of the CDR3 is TGTGCCAGCAGCCAAGATGGTGCCAGTTTAGAGACCCAGTACTTC. Its protein is CASSQDGASLETQYF.

This rearrangement joins TRBV28 to TRBJ1-4; 7 nucleotides agree with TRBD1. This CDR3 comprises 15 residues. V dropped 4 bases and J dropped 3; count of bases not matched to a gene: 5. CDR1 MDHEN and CDR2 SYDVKM come from the germline V gene. The CDR3 coding sequence is TGTGCCAGCAGTTCCGGACAGGAGTCTAATGAAAAACTGTTTTTT. Protein product: CASSSGQESNEKLFF.

The chain combines TRBV6-5 with TRBJ2-5; 8 bases align to TRBD2. Trimming took 2 bases from V and 1 from J; bases not matched to a gene: 3. The CDR3 spans 15 residues. Germline lookup yields CDR1 MNHEY and CDR2 SVGAGI. The CDR3 sequence is CASSYGLAPQETQYF. The CDR3 DNA reads TGTGCCAGCAGTTACGGACTAGCCCCCCAAGAGACCCAGTACTTC.

The V call is TRBV9, the J call TRBJ2-2, with 8 nucleotides matching TRBD2. The CDR3 spans 15 residues. The V segment lost 3 bases and the J segment 4 bases; nucleotides outside the gene matches: 5. Germline-derived CDR1 and CDR2 are SGDLS and YYNGEE. The CDR3 reads CASSAQAGGTGELFF. CDR3 DNA sequence: TGTGCCAGCAGCGCCCAGGCGGGGGGCACCGGGGAGCTGTTTTTT.

The chain has TRBV5-1 and TRBJ2-2; 14 positions match TRBD2. The trim removed 0 bases at V and 5 bases at J, leaving 3 bases unmatched. The germline V gene encodes CDR1 SGHRS and CDR2 YFSETQ. The CDR3 spans 17 residues. CDR3 DNA: TGCGCCAGCAGCTTGGAAGGACTAGCGGGGGGTACCGGGGAGCTGTTTTTT. This codes for CASSLEGLAGGTGELFF.

V gene TRBV21-1 combines with J gene TRBJ1-5; whether TRBD1, the table's D call, matches the DNA was not checked. TRBV21-1 is a known pseudogene. The CDR3 loop spans 13 amino acids. CDR3 sequence reads: CERGTGPNQPQHF. The CDR3 region has the DNA TGTGAAAGGGGAACAGGGCCGAATCAGCCCCAGCATTTT.

This rearrangement joins TRBV30 to TRBJ2-3; 8 positions agree with TRBD2. Germline CDR1 and CDR2: GTSNPN and SVGIG (reference sequence). The CDR3 runs to 16 residues. J gave up 2 bases and V 1 base, and 8 bases lay outside the gene matches. The chain's CDR3 is CAWSGLAGSITDTQYF. The CDR3 bases are TGTGCCTGGAGTGGCTTAGCGGGAAGCATCACAGATACGCAGTATTTT.

Only a few counts were recorded for this clone. The V call is TRBV5-5, the J call TRBJ1-5; D uncertain. Trimming cost V 1 base and J 3 bases, with 14 bases left between them. Germline loops: CDR1 SGHKS, CDR2 YYEKEE (reference sequence). The length of the CDR3 is 16 residues. The CDR3 loop is CASSLNNPGVNQPQHF. The DNA of the CDR3 is TGTGCCAGCAGCTTGAATAATCCGGGAGTCAATCAGCCCCAGCATTTT.

The chain recombines TRBV28 with TRBJ2-1, with 14 bases fitting TRBD2. CDR3 length equals 20 residues. J lost 3 bases, V lost 3 bases, and 13 bases had no gene match. Germline CDR1 reads MDHEN; CDR2 reads SYDVKM. In DNA, the CDR3 is TGTGCCAGCAGTTTCGAGACTAGCGGGGGGGCCATTCTCGGCTACAATGAGCAGTTCTTC. Protein sequence: CASSFETSGGAILGYNEQFF.

The rearrangement uses TRBV24-1 and TRBJ1-2; the D is unclear. The CDR3 contains 14 residues. Germline V gene lookup returns CDR1 KGHDR and CDR2 SFDVKD. V lost 3 bases to trimming and J lost 0 bases, with 7 bases between them. CDR3 sequence reads: CATSDVETNYGYTF. The CDR3, as DNA: TGTGCCACCAGTGATGTGGAGACTAACTATGGCTACACCTTC.

This chain uses TRBV7-2 with TRBJ2-5; 7 nucleotides match TRBD1. The CDR3 has 15 residues. Trimming at V came to 1 base and at J to 4 bases, leaving 6 bases not matched to a gene. Looked up from germline, CDR1 is SGHTA and CDR2 is FQGNSA. The DNA of the CDR3 is TGTGCCAGCAGCTTAGGAACAGGGGTGGGAGAGACCCAGTACTTC. This translates into CASSLGTGVGETQYF.

The sample holds one count of this clone. Here the CDR3 DNA reads TGTGCCAGCAGCTTCGACTCGTACGAGCAGTACTTC. Its protein product is CASSFDSYEQYF. The chain uses TRBV5-6 and TRBJ2-7; D call uncertain. The CDR3 totals 12 residues. V lost 2 bases, J lost 4 bases, and 7 bases lay in between. CDR1 and CDR2 (germline): SGHDT, YYEEEE.

The rearrangement joins TRBV28 to TRBJ2-5, with 9 bases that match TRBD1. From germline, CDR1 is MDHEN and CDR2 SYDVKM. Losses at the gene ends were 6 bases for V and 4 bases for J; bases not matched to a gene: 9. CDR3 length: 15 residues. The CDR3 protein is CASSRGQGGGETQYF. The CDR3 DNA is TGTGCCAGCAGCCGGGGACAGGGAGGTGGAGAGACCCAGTACTTC.

The genes are TRBV7-2 and TRBJ1-2; D is uncertain. The CDR3 runs 15 residues. V lost 5 bases and J lost 5, with 18 bases in between. Germline CDR1 is SGHTA and CDR2 is FQGNSA. For the CDR3, the DNA is TGTGCCAGCAGCCAAGTTCACACCCCCGGGTATGGCTACACCTTC. It specifies CASSQVHTPGYGYTF.

The chain recombines TRBV10-1 with TRBJ1-4; the match to TRBD1 covers 7 bases. The CDR3 is 14 amino acids. Germline CDR1 WNHNN, CDR2 SYGVQD (reference sequence). V trimming: 10 bases; J trimming: 5 bases; junction bases outside the gene matches: 10. The CDR3, as DNA: TGCGCCAACAAAGAGAGGGACAGCAATGAAAAACTGTTTTTT. It yields the protein CANKERDSNEKLFF.